This TCR beta chain was retrieved from a study of cytomegalovirus exposure and HLA in healthy donors. Regarding this clone: The target antigen is unknown.

PCR amplification relied on 60 Vbeta primers (plus 13 Jbeta primers). Per the authors' pipeline: Counted up in a later analysis, unique TCR beta chains came to around 80 million, with around 9.9 million shared. Repertoires were generated with immunoSEQ multiplex PCR, while TCRdb's copy carries only in-frame clones and drops some. The V and J calls and clone size were taken over from that table, and D and trimming were inferred from the DNA. The data show fewer than 110,000 clones, around 85% seen once. The CDR3 covers 16 residues. CDR1 and CDR2 (germline): SGHTA, FQGNSA. The V and J ends lost 4 bases and 3 bases respectively, with 16 bases between them. General observations from the study: Upon later analysis, TCR association rates were observed to vary by HLA locus, being highest for DRB1 and lowest for HLA-C. Evidence from a later analysis indicated that most CMV-associated TCR beta chains looked HLA-restricted. The study reported that TCR beta sequences accurately predicted HLA-A and HLA-B alleles in most subjects.

The chain uses TRBV7-2 and TRBJ1-3; TRBD1 is a possible D gene (6 bases). The receptor's source is a man aged 25-40 years in good health and CMV-seronegative. The sample consisted of PBMCs. CDR3 nucleotides: TGTGCCAGCAGCTCCTCGAGTGGGGGCGATGGAAACACCATATATTTT. As protein: CASSSSSGGDGNTIYF.